A single sample gave rise to the 8 T cell receptor beta chains below, sequenced in a study of blood T cell repertoires in COVID-19. Sequencing was performed with immunoSEQ multiplex PCR; in TCRdb, only in-frame clones are kept and a portion is missing. The sample comprises 290,000 or so clones, just over 90% of which are singletons, and 2% to 2.5% rests with the top ten. Sequencing was performed on peripheral blood. The receptors shown here come from a woman aged 25 to 45 with COVID-19, enrolled during active disease.

This clone appeared a single time. The chain couples TRBV13 to TRBJ2-5; 7 bases fit TRBD1. V trimming: 5 bases; J trimming: 5 bases; junction bases outside the gene matches: 5. The CDR3 spans 13 residues. Germline V lookup: CDR1 PRHDT, CDR2 FYEKMQ (reference sequence). For the CDR3, the DNA is TGTGCCAGCAGCAACGACAGGGAGGAGACCCAGTACTTC. Translation gives CASSNDREETQYF.

This chain connects TRBV28 to TRBJ1-1; no clear D gene. Germline-derived CDR1 and CDR2 are MDHEN and SYDVKM. The CDR3 is 12 amino acids. Trimming took 1 base from V and 9 from J, leaving 9 bases between them. The CDR3 is CASSLYEQQAFF. The CDR3 coding sequence is TGTGCCAGCAGTTTATACGAACAGCAAGCTTTCTTT.

The V gene is TRBV11-1, the J gene TRBJ2-1; 8 nucleotides align to TRBD2. CDR1 and CDR2 (germline): SGHAT, FQDESV (reference sequence). The CDR3 runs to 16 residues. V was clipped by 5 bases and J by 0 bases; unmatched bases: 6. The CDR3: CASSPYSGTSYNEQFF. The CDR3 DNA reads as TGTGCCAGCAGCCCGTATAGCGGGACCTCCTACAATGAGCAGTTCTTC.

The V gene is TRBV7-9, the J gene TRBJ1-2; 12 bases line up with TRBD1. CDR1 is SEHNR, CDR2 FQNEAQ, per germline (reference sequence). This CDR3 is built from 16 residues. J lost 1 base, V lost 6 bases, and 6 bases had no gene match. The CDR3 is CASSPGQGANNYGYTF. The CDR3 nucleotides are TGTGCCAGCAGTCCGGGACAGGGGGCAAATAACTATGGCTACACCTTC.

This rearrangement joins TRBV30 to TRBJ2-4, with 7 positions matching TRBD1. This CDR3 has 14 residues. Germline CDR1 reads GTSNPN; CDR2 reads SVGIG (reference sequence). V lost 3 bases and J lost 10; bases outside the gene matches: 12. The CDR3 DNA reads as TGTGCCTGGAGCGCAGGGGGAATCGGCAGAATTCAGTACTTC. Amino acid sequence: CAWSAGGIGRIQYF.

The CDR3 loop is CASSIPRGSRSGNTIYF. The DNA for the CDR3 is TGTGCCAGTAGTATACCTCGGGGTTCGCGTTCTGGAAACACCATATATTTT. The V and J genes are TRBV19 and TRBJ1-3; D uncertain. This CDR3 has 17 residues. Germline-derived CDR1 and CDR2 are LNHDA and SQIVND (reference sequence). Trimming shortened V by 2 bases and J by 1 base, and 15 bases separated the two germline ends.

The chain employs TRBV5-3 and TRBJ1-4; TRBD1 matches 8 bases. TRBV5-3 is given ORF status, its function remaining uncertain. The CDR3 covers 18 residues. V shed 1 base and J 0 bases; nucleotides not matched to a gene: 8. Here the CDR3 DNA reads TGTGCCAGAAGCTTGAACGGGGGACAGGCGACAACTAATGAAAAACTGTTTTTT. Amino acid sequence: CARSLNGGQATTNEKLFF.

This sequence joins TRBV29-1 and TRBJ2-7; 7 positions agree with TRBD1. The germline gives CDR1 SQVTM, CDR2 ANQGSEA. This CDR3 is built from 13 residues. V lost 2 bases and J lost 4; bases outside the gene matches: 5. The CDR3 spells CSVEFETGYEQYF. In nucleotides, the CDR3 is TGCAGCGTTGAATTCGAGACAGGGTACGAGCAGTACTTC.